The 12 T cell receptor beta chains listed next were all sequenced from one sample in a study of T cell responses to AZD1222 COVID-19 vaccine. Data came from immunoSEQ multiplex PCR; TCRdb stores just in-frame clones and leaves some out. This table holds 130,000 or so clones, 85% to 90% found once. The sequences come from peripheral blood, collected on day 0 of AZD1222 vaccination. The source of these receptors is an adult in good health.

V usage is TRBV2 and J usage is TRBJ2-3; D unresolved. There are 13 residues in the CDR3. The ends were cut back, 4 bases at V and 2 bases at J, with 7 bases in the middle. Germline lookup yields CDR1 SNHLY and CDR2 FYNNEI. CDR3 DNA: TGTGCCAGCAGTGCCCCCTTCACAGATACGCAGTATTTT. Translation: CASSAPFTDTQYF.

The chain combines TRBV11-2 with TRBJ2-7, with a possible D match to TRBD1 (6 bases). Trimming cost V 4 bases and J 6 bases, with 19 bases left between them. Per the germline V gene, CDR1 is SGHAT and CDR2 is FQNNGV. This CDR3 region has 15 residues. The CDR3 is CASSSSQGHEGEQYF. CDR3 DNA sequence: TGTGCCAGCAGCTCATCGCAGGGGCACGAGGGCGAGCAGTACTTC.

This clone was found once. This chain links TRBV7-2 with TRBJ1-2, with TRBD1 as a possible D gene (5 bases). CDR3 size: 16 residues. CDR1 SGHTA and CDR2 FQGNSA come from the germline V gene. The ends were cut back, 7 bases at V and 1 base at J, with 19 bases in the middle. CDR3 in amino acids: CASTADGALLNYGYTF. The CDR3 DNA follows: TGTGCCAGCACCGCGGATGGGGCGCTCCTTAACTATGGCTACACCTTC.

V gene TRBV4-1 combines with J gene TRBJ1-3, with 9 bases identical to TRBD1. Trimming cost V 6 bases and J 5 bases; bases outside gene matches: 17. The CDR3 has 18 amino acids. Germline CDR1 is MGHRA and CDR2 is YSYEKL. The CDR3 region is CASSSIPPGTGIRNTIYF. CDR3 nucleotide sequence: TGCGCCAGCAGTTCAATACCTCCCGGGACAGGGATTAGAAACACCATATATTTT.

The chain uses TRBV6-1 and TRBJ2-7, with a possible D match to TRBD1 (6 bases). In germline, CDR1 is MNHNS, CDR2 SASEGT. The V end lost 3 bases, the J end lost 2 bases, and 14 bases lay between the germline ends. CDR3 length: 15 residues. The CDR3 loop is CASSDGTRGPYEQYF. CDR3 in DNA: TGTGCCAGCAGTGATGGGACCAGGGGCCCCTACGAGCAGTACTTC.

This clone was seen only once. The chain has TRBV6-1 and TRBJ2-1; unclear D gene. This CDR3 is 13 amino acids long. Trimming took off 1 base at V and 5 bases at J, with 6 bases between the two ends. Germline CDR1 is MNHNS and CDR2 is SASEGT. DNA of the CDR3: TGTGCCAGCAGTGAAGAACAGCACAATGAGCAGTTCTTC. Protein: CASSEEQHNEQFF.

The chain has TRBV27 and TRBJ2-3; D not resolved. The CDR3 is made up of 14 amino acids. The V and J ends lost 0 bases and 2 bases respectively, with 6 bases between them. Germline CDR1 is MNHEY and CDR2 is SMNVEV (reference sequence). The chain's CDR3 is CASSLSAYTDTQYF. CDR3 nucleotide sequence: TGTGCCAGCAGTTTATCGGCCTACACAGATACGCAGTATTTT.

The genes are TRBV9 and TRBJ2-5, with TRBD2 matching 13 bases. The CDR3 sequence is 16 residues long. The germline gives CDR1 SGDLS, CDR2 YYNGEE. J lost 4 bases, V lost 7 bases, and 10 bases had no gene match. CDR3 region: CASARTSGGHRETQYF. As DNA, the CDR3 is TGTGCCAGCGCGAGGACTAGCGGGGGCCATAGAGAGACCCAGTACTTC.

CDR3 region: CASSQTASTGQGAEEQYF. In DNA, the CDR3 is TGTGCCAGCAGCCAGACCGCCTCAACAGGACAGGGGGCAGAGGAGCAGTACTTC. V is TRBV3-1 (or the pseudogene TRBV3-2) and J is TRBJ2-7; TRBD1 matches at 11 bases. The CDR3 is made up of 18 amino acids. Germline values: CDR1 LGHDT, CDR2 YNNKEL (reference sequence). With 3 bases clipped from V and 7 bases from J, the junction kept 17 bases outside the gene matches.

V is TRBV27 and J is TRBJ2-3; no reliable D call. The V gene lost 6 bases and the J gene lost 0 bases, with 7 bases spanning the gap. CDR1 is MNHEY and CDR2 is SMNVEV in the germline V gene (reference sequence). The CDR3 sequence is 13 residues long. CDR3 coding DNA: TGTGCCAGCAGCCAACAGAGCACAGATACGCAGTATTTT. It yields the protein CASSQQSTDTQYF.

The chain couples TRBV7-2 to TRBJ1-3, with 7 bases identical to TRBD1. Germline-derived CDR1 and CDR2 are SGHTA and FQGNSA. V trimming: 4 bases; J trimming: 0 bases; junction bases outside the gene matches: 6. CDR3 length: 16 amino acids. The DNA for the CDR3 is TGTGCCAGCAGCTACTGGACAGGAGGCTCTGGAAACACCATATATTTT. This codes for CASSYWTGGSGNTIYF.

The chain uses TRBV7-2 and TRBJ2-7; D is unclear. Germline-derived CDR1 and CDR2 are SGHTA and FQGNSA. The CDR3 loop spans 16 amino acids. V was cut by 2 bases and J by 0 bases, with 14 bases left in between. As DNA, the CDR3 is TGTGCCAGCAGCTTAAGTCCGAGCGCGATCTCCTACGAGCAGTACTTC. Its translation is CASSLSPSAISYEQYF.